A selection of T cell receptor beta chains follows, all from one sample in a study of T cell clones after liver transplantation. The repertoire was sequenced with immunoSEQ multiplex PCR; TCRdb's copy has only in-frame clones and lacks some. Here the sample spans about 75,000 clones, less than 90% being singletons. Here the sequenced sample was CD4+ T cells from blood, taken less than 50 months after liver transplant. These receptors all come from a human patient who received a liver transplant. Some of the T cells may derive from the graft donor. The CDR3 runs from the conserved cysteine through the conserved F or W. Fields, in order: D gene, clone size, J gene, V gene, CDR3 protein, CDR3 DNA. A D gene is named only where the DNA matches it firmly. For some rows the clone size is stated as once, few or many, or as a class when expanded; others skip it.

NA	NA	TRBJ2-1	TRBV5-6	CASSFVWGEQFF	TGTGCCAGCAGCTTCGTTTGGGGTGAGCAGTTCTTC
NA	NA	TRBJ1-1	TRBV2	CASSEWAGNTEAFF	TGTGCCAGCAGTGAATGGGCCGGGAACACTGAAGCTTTCTTT
NA	NA	TRBJ1-3	TRBV7-2	CASSREVGNTIYF	TGTGCCAGCAGCAGGGAGGTGGGAAACACCATATATTTT
TRBD1	NA	TRBJ1-2	TRBV7-2	CASSSTRTGTYGYTF	TGTGCCAGCAGCTCAACACGGACAGGAACCTATGGCTACACCTTC
TRBD2	NA	TRBJ2-1	TRBV7-2	CASSLASGGYNEQFF	TGTGCCAGCAGCTTAGCTAGCGGGGGGTACAATGAGCAGTTCTTC
NA	NA	TRBJ2-3	TRBV11-1	CASSRGLTSLGTDTQYF	TGTGCCAGCAGCCGGGGACTGACCTCTTTGGGCACAGATACGCAGTATTTT
TRBD1	NA	TRBJ2-5	TRBV11-3	CASRSTGEETQYF	TGTGCCAGCAGATCGACAGGGGAAGAGACCCAGTACTTC
NA	NA	TRBJ1-2	TRBV28	CASSFFQGLDGYTF	TGTGCCAGCAGTTTTTTTCAGGGTTTAGATGGCTACACCTTC
NA	few	TRBJ2-6	TRBV15	CATSRDGGANVLTF	TGTGCCACCAGCAGAGATGGTGGGGCCAACGTCCTGACTTTC
TRBD1	NA	TRBJ2-7	TRBV6-6	CASSQQGAYEQYF	TGTGCCAGCAGTCAACAGGGGGCCTACGAGCAGTACTTC
TRBD2	NA	TRBJ2-3	TRBV2	CASRFEGGGPTDTQYF	TGTGCCAGCAGATTCGAGGGCGGGGGACCCACAGATACGCAGTATTTT
NA	NA	TRBJ2-7	TRBV7-9	CASSLAGIYEQYF	TGTGCCAGCAGCTTGGCCGGAATCTACGAGCAGTACTTC
NA	NA	TRBJ1-1	TRBV29-1	CSVGSGNRNTEAFF	TGCAGCGTTGGTTCCGGGAATCGGAACACTGAAGCTTTCTTT
NA	NA	TRBJ2-1	TRBV5-1	CASSGGQGAYNEQFF	TGCGCCAGCAGCGGGGGACAAGGTGCCTACAATGAGCAGTTCTTC
NA	NA	TRBJ1-1	TRBV6-5	CASSRTMRPHAEAFF	TGTGCCAGCAGTCGGACGATGAGGCCCCATGCGGAAGCTTTCTTT
NA	NA	TRBJ1-3	TRBV18	CASSPSADPTRKGGNTIYF	TGTGCCAGCTCACCTTCCGCAGACCCCACTCGTAAAGGTGGAAACACCATATATTTT
NA	NA	TRBJ2-1	TRBV7-3	CASSLSPSEYNEQFF	TGTGCCAGCAGCTTATCCCCCTCGGAGTACAATGAGCAGTTCTTC
NA	NA	TRBJ1-4	TRBV30	CAWRGAGAEKLFF	TGTGCCTGGAGGGGGGCGGGGGCGGAAAAACTGTTTTTT